This is a list of T cell receptor beta chains from one sample in a study of shared clonotypes between healthy human individuals. Data came from immunoSEQ multiplex PCR; TCRdb stores just in-frame clones and leaves some out. The table lists hundreds of thousands of clones, more than 95% of them singletons. The sequenced sample consisted of naive CD8+ T cells sorted from blood. These receptors came from a man aged 30 to 39 in good health. Each CDR3 is given with its conserved first and last residue.

v_gene	j_gene	CDR3aa
TRBV7-8	TRBJ2-2	CASRPSGNTGELFF
TRBV7-2	TRBJ2-1	CASSLVWDEQFF
TRBV5-1	TRBJ2-1	CASRGLAGRDEQFF
TRBV5-1	TRBJ1-5	CASSLDGRSSQHF
TRBV27	TRBJ2-3	CASRVLETDTQYF
TRBV5-1	TRBJ2-1	CASSLDMTGVFDEQFF
TRBV2	TRBJ2-7	CASKGGWYEQYF
TRBV13	TRBJ1-2	CASSLSIAYGYTF
TRBV7-6	TRBJ2-7	CASSLGHLAGGSYEQYF
TRBV2	TRBJ2-7	CATRQKAYEQYF
TRBV7-9	TRBJ2-7	CASSLGDYYEQYF
TRBV6-6	TRBJ2-5	CASSSPLVETQYF
TRBV7-3	TRBJ2-6	CASSLGPAGSLANVLTF
TRBV7-7	TRBJ2-1	CASSLDGSSYNEQFF
TRBV29-1	TRBJ1-2	CSVEGRIGGYTF
TRBV29-1	TRBJ1-1	CSVLTGENTEAFF
TRBV11-2	TRBJ2-1	CASSLGPSVFNEQFF
TRBV7-2	TRBJ2-7	CASSFVGSYEQYF
TRBV27	TRBJ2-1	CASSLYERAQWEEQFF
TRBV27	TRBJ2-7	CASSFFSGSGYEQYF
TRBV29-1	TRBJ1-2	CSVEVFGLNYGYTF
TRBV28	TRBJ2-1	CASSRTGFNNEQFF
TRBV5-1	TRBJ1-2	CASSPPTTTYGYTF
TRBV15	TRBJ2-1	CATSRDPRGSSYNEQFF
TRBV27	TRBJ2-1	CATALEGSYNEQFF
TRBV7-9	TRBJ2-2	CASSISLAGGPGTGELFF
TRBV19	TRBJ2-1	CASSIVLRGLAGVDEQFF
TRBV7-6	TRBJ2-3	CASSLTGGPSDTQYF
TRBV6-5	TRBJ2-1	CASSYRTHYNEQFF
TRBV6-1	TRBJ2-7	CASSDGGVVYEQYF
TRBV28	TRBJ2-2	CASSPMPSGYSDTGELFF
TRBV5-4	TRBJ2-5	CASSLKGGIQETQYF
TRBV23-1	TRBJ2-2	CASSHKWGVFRTGELFF
TRBV5-1	TRBJ2-3	CASMASVPDTQYF
TRBV27	TRBJ2-7	CASSLFRGSDEQYF
TRBV9	TRBJ2-2	CASSAEGYTGELFF
TRBV7-2	TRBJ1-2	CASSLEDSLSNYGYTF
TRBV5-1	TRBJ2-3	CASSLGQGPDTQYF
TRBV29-1	TRBJ1-1	CSTPPLGQSNTEAFF
TRBV27	TRBJ1-1	CASSLSTRLNTEAFF
TRBV9	TRBJ2-1	CASSLKRTHSSYNEQFF
TRBV9	TRBJ2-3	CASSLGGLAGEDTQYF
TRBV27	TRBJ1-1	CASSLSMGGDEAFF
TRBV9	TRBJ2-7	CASSPRTDYEQYF